This is a list of T cell receptor beta chains from one sample in a study of a mutant IDH1 vaccine in newly diagnosed glioma. No antigen has been assigned to these receptors. This table comes from immunoSEQ multiplex PCR, and its TCRdb copy is limited to in-frame clones, with some not included. The sample lists more than 55,000 clones, 82% occurring once. The sample in question was PBMCs, obtained from a glioma patient whose treatment included an IDH1 peptide vaccine. These receptors originate from a woman aged 18-29 years with glioma. Some clones in this sample may be carry-over from other donors' samples. The CDR3 runs from the conserved cysteine through the conserved F or W. D genes are given only for firm matches. Rows may omit the clone size; those that give it use once, few, many or a size class.

- | - | 14 | TRBJ2-3 | TRBV6-4 | CASSQKGSTDTQYF | TGTGCCAGCAGTCAAAAGGGGAGCACAGATACGCAGTATTTT
few | - | 13 | TRBJ2-1 | TRBV10-1 | CASSVLDFNEQFF | TGCGCCAGCAGTGTCCTGGACTTCAATGAGCAGTTCTTC
- | TRBD2 | 13 | TRBJ2-2 | TRBV2 | CASTVGGAGELFF | TGTGCCAGCACAGTGGGGGGGGCCGGGGAGCTGTTTTTT
few | - | 13 | TRBJ1-1 | TRBV4-2 | CASSHPGETEAFF | TGTGCCAGCAGCCACCCGGGGGAAACTGAAGCTTTCTTT
- | - | 16 | TRBJ1-3 | TRBV11-2 | CASSLIQGRAGNTIYF | TGTGCCAGCAGTCTCATACAGGGTAGGGCTGGAAACACCATATATTTT
- | TRBD2 | 17 | TRBJ2-5 | TRBV13 | CASSTRLAGPYQETQYF | TGTGCCAGCAGCACCCGACTAGCGGGACCCTACCAAGAGACCCAGTACTTC
- | TRBD2 | 11 | TRBJ2-1 | TRBV29-1 | CSPTSGGTQFF | TGCAGCCCGACTAGCGGGGGAACGCAGTTCTTC
- | - | 14 | TRBJ2-2 | TRBV5-1 | CASSPGAPTGELFF | TGCGCCAGCTCCCCGGGGGCTCCTACCGGGGAGCTGTTTTTT
- | TRBD1 | 18 | TRBJ2-6 | TRBV13 | CASSLVGTGASGANVLTF | TGTGCCAGCAGCTTAGTAGGGACAGGGGCCTCTGGGGCCAACGTCCTGACTTTC
- | - | 14 | TRBJ2-1 | TRBV6-1 | CASSEMDGDNEQFF | TGTGCCAGCAGTGAGATGGACGGAGACAATGAGCAGTTCTTC
- | TRBD1 | 15 | TRBJ2-2 | TRBV2 | CASSRDRGRTGELFF | TGTGCCAGCAGTCGAGACAGGGGGCGGACCGGGGAGCTGTTTTTT
- | TRBD1 | 15 | TRBJ2-1 | TRBV5-6 | CASRKGQHSYNEQFF | TGTGCCAGCAGGAAGGGACAGCATTCCTACAATGAGCAGTTCTTC
- | - | 12 | TRBJ1-4 | TRBV23-1 | CASSQGWEKLFF | TGCGCCAGCAGTCAAGGTTGGGAAAAACTGTTTTTT
- | - | 14 | TRBJ2-5 | TRBV9 | CASSETGGQETQYF | TGTGCCAGCAGCGAGACTGGGGGTCAAGAGACCCAGTACTTC
- | - | 15 | TRBJ2-7 | TRBV27 | CATQRKGLHSYEQYF | TGTGCCACCCAGAGGAAGGGGCTCCACTCCTACGAGCAGTACTTC
- | TRBD2 | 16 | TRBJ2-7 | TRBV5-1 | CASSFSTSGGAGEQYF | TGCGCCAGCAGCTTTTCCACTAGCGGGGGGGCCGGTGAGCAGTACTTC
once | - | 12 | TRBJ1-1 | TRBV27 | CASMKANTEAFF | TGTGCCAGCATGAAGGCAAATACTGAAGCTTTCTTT
- | TRBD2 | 15 | TRBJ2-1 | TRBV7-9 | CASSSRTSGGATAFF | TGTGCCAGCAGCTCCCGGACTAGCGGGGGGGCTACGGCGTTCTTC
few | - | 16 | TRBJ2-7 | TRBV27 | CASSTYERAVSYEQYF | TGTGCCAGCAGTACCTATGAGCGGGCAGTCTCCTACGAGCAGTACTTC
- | TRBD1 | 12 | TRBJ1-2 | TRBV30 | CAWRKTGTGYTF | TGTGCCTGGAGGAAGACAGGGACCGGCTACACCTTC
- | - | 14 | TRBJ1-6 | TRBV11-2 | CASSLGWTDRFLHF | TGTGCCAGCAGCTTAGGATGGACCGACAGGTTCCTCCACTTT
large | TRBD1 | 16 | TRBJ1-2 | TRBV15 | CATVGDRGLSNYGYTF | TGTGCCACCGTCGGGGACAGGGGTCTCTCTAACTATGGCTACACCTTC
- | - | 13 | TRBJ2-7 | TRBV11-2 | CASSLQGSGEQYF | TGTGCCAGCAGCTTACAGGGTTCCGGCGAGCAGTACTTC
- | - | 15 | TRBJ2-1 | TRBV30 | CAWSKGAAQDNEQFF | TGTGCCTGGAGTAAAGGGGCGGCCCAGGACAATGAGCAGTTCTTC
- | - | 15 | TRBJ2-3 | TRBV6-5 | CASRATGSPHNTQYF | TGTGCCAGCAGGGCTACAGGGTCCCCTCACAATACGCAGTATTTT
- | TRBD1 | 14 | TRBJ1-2 | TRBV6-5 | CASSRTQGVGGYTF | TGTGCCAGCAGCAGAACACAGGGGGTGGGAGGCTACACCTTC
- | - | 15 | TRBJ2-7 | TRBV4-1 | CASSPRDGPHYEQYF | TGCGCCAGCAGCCCCCGGGACGGACCCCACTACGAGCAGTACTTC